These 10 T cell receptor beta chains were all obtained from the same sample, sequenced in a study of T cell responses to AZD1222 COVID-19 vaccine. Method: immunoSEQ multiplex PCR; TCRdb's copy keeps in-frame clones and lacks some. The table records roughly 120,000 clones, about 90% of them present only once. The sequences come from peripheral blood, collected on day 0 of AZD1222 vaccination. All receptors come from an adult in good health.

The chain carries TRBV4-2 and TRBJ2-1; 12 bases match TRBD2. The junction had 4 bases not matched to a gene; V was cut back by 0 bases and J by 4 bases. Per the germline V gene, CDR1 is LGHNA and CDR2 is YNFKEQ. There are 17 residues in the CDR3. The CDR3 is CASSQELAGGPYNEQFF. The CDR3 coding sequence is TGTGCCAGCAGCCAAGAGCTAGCGGGAGGGCCTTACAATGAGCAGTTCTTC.

This chain joins TRBV6-5 and TRBJ1-5; D is uncertain. Per the germline V gene, CDR1 is MNHEY and CDR2 is SVGAGI. V lost 5 bases to trimming and J lost 6 bases, with 11 bases between them. This CDR3 spans 13 amino acids. The CDR3 here is CASSPFNGQPQHF. DNA for the CDR3: TGTGCCAGCAGTCCTTTTAACGGTCAGCCCCAGCATTTT.

This clone has only one observation. The chain combines TRBV11-3 with TRBJ2-7, with D maybe TRBD2 (6 bases). Germline CDR1 reads SGHNT; CDR2 reads YENEEA. This CDR3 is 17 amino acids long. V shed 5 bases and J shed 1 base, with 21 bases lying between them. The CDR3 loop reads CASSPPGWRGTSYEQYF. Here the CDR3 DNA reads TGTGCCAGCAGCCCGCCGGGATGGAGGGGAACATCCTACGAGCAGTACTTC.

This sequence joins TRBV21-1 and TRBJ2-1. TRBV21-1 is given as a pseudogene. The CDR3 has 15 amino acids. The CDR3 nucleotides are TGTGCCAGCAGCAACCGGGCCAACTACAATGAGGAGCAGTTCTTC. Protein product: CASSNRANYNEEQFF.

This clone has a single count. The chain uses TRBV28 and TRBJ1-2; TRBD1 is a possible D gene (6 bases). The CDR3 length is 13 residues. The V end lost 8 bases, the J end lost 5 bases, and 15 bases lay between the germline ends. The germline gives CDR1 MDHEN, CDR2 SYDVKM. CDR3 region: CASGPQGYYGYTF. The CDR3 nucleotides read TGTGCCAGCGGCCCACAGGGTTATTATGGCTACACCTTC.

CDR3 residues: CASSIGVPGNTIYF. In nucleotides, the CDR3 is TGTGCCAGTAGTATCGGGGTCCCTGGAAACACCATATATTTT. This chain joins TRBV19 and TRBJ1-3; D is unclear. Germline CDR1 is LNHDA and CDR2 is SQIVND (reference sequence). The CDR3 runs to 14 residues. V lost 3 bases to trimming and J lost 2 bases, with 8 bases between them. The full variable domain, its missing parts supplied by reference TRBV19 and TRBJ1-3, is DGGITQSPKYLFRKEGQNVTLSCEQNLNHDAMYWYRQDPGQGLRLIYYSQIVNDFQKGDIAEGYSVSREKKESFPLTVTSAQKNPTAFYLCASSIGVPGNTIYFGEGSWLTVV.

The chain combines TRBV4-3 with TRBJ2-1; the D gene is possibly TRBD2 (7 bases). The CDR3 spans 18 residues. Germline CDR1 reads LGHNA; CDR2 reads YSLEER. Trimming cost V 1 base and J 5 bases, with 21 bases left between them. CDR3: CASSQADRGANWNNEQFF. The CDR3, as DNA: TGCGCCAGCAGCCAAGCTGATCGGGGGGCAAATTGGAACAATGAGCAGTTCTTC.

The chain couples TRBV10-3 to TRBJ1-2; D is perhaps TRBD1 (6 bases). V was shortened by 6 bases and J by 8 bases, with 10 bases between the two germline ends. This CDR3 contains 11 residues. The germline gives CDR1 ENHRY, CDR2 SYGVKD. The CDR3 region is CAIRGTYGYTF. The DNA for the CDR3 is TGTGCCATCAGGGGGACATACGGCTACACCTTC.

V and J are TRBV4-1 and TRBJ2-7; D is perhaps TRBD1 (6 bases). With 4 bases removed from V and 3 bases from J, the gap between germline ends came to 16 bases. Germline CDR1 MGHRA, CDR2 YSYEKL. The CDR3 consists of 15 residues. For the CDR3, the DNA is TGCGCCAGCAGCCCCCGGACAGATTACCGCTACGAGCAGTACTTC. It translates to CASSPRTDYRYEQYF.

The chain couples TRBV27 to TRBJ2-5; D perhaps matches TRBD2 (6 bases). Germline assignment: CDR1 MNHEY and CDR2 SMNVEV (reference sequence). The CDR3 loop spans 12 amino acids. V was pared by 6 bases and J by 5 bases, with 10 bases between. CDR3 sequence (DNA): TGTGCCAGCAGCCGACGGGGGGAGACCCAGTACTTC. Its translation is CASSRRGETQYF.